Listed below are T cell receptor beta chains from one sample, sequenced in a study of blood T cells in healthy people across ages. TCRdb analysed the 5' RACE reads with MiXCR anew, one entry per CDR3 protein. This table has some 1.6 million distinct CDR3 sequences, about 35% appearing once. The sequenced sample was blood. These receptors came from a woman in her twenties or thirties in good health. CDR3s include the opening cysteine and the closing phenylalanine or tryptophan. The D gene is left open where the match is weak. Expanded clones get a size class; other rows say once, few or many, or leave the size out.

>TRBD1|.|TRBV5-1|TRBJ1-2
TGCGCCAGCAGCTTGGCCAGGGGGAAGAATGATGGCTACACCTTC
CASSLARGKNDGYTF
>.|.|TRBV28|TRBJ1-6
TGTGCCAGTATGCCCGTGGGGGGGTGGAATTCACCCCTCCACTTT
CASMPVGGWNSPLHF
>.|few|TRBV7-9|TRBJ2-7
TGTGCCAGCAGCTCCCAGGGCCGAGCCGGCGAGCAGTACTTC
CASSSQGRAGEQYF
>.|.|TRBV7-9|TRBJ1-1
TGTGCCAGCAGCTTAGCGGCGACTCGTGTTGAAGCTTTCTTT
CASSLAATRVEAFF
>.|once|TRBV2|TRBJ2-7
TGTGCCAGCAGTTCGCTGATCCTGGGAGAGCAGTACTTC
CASSSLILGEQYF
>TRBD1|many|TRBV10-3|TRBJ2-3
TGTGCCACCGGACAGGGGAAGGCGCAGTATTTT
CATGQGKAQYF
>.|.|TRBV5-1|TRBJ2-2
TGCGCCAGCAGGTCGGGACCGGGGGTGCCCCGGGAGCTGTTTTTT
CASRSGPGVPRELFF
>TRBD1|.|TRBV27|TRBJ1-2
TGTGCCAGCAGTTCTCGTTCCCACAGGGGGCTCGGCTACACCTTC
CASSSRSHRGLGYTF
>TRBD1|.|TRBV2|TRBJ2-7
TGTGCCAGCAGAAGGACAGGCTCGGAGCAGTACTTC
CASRRTGSEQYF
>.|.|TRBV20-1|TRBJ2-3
TGCAGTGCTAGCAGGGGAGGGGGCCCAGATACGCAGTATTTT
CSASRGGGPDTQYF
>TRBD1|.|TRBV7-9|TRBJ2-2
TGTGCCAGCAGCCACAGGGGACAGAAGAACGCCGGGGAGCTGTTTTTT
CASSHRGQKNAGELFF
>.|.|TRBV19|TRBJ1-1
TGTGCCAGTAGAGACGGACGGGAGAGGACTGAAGCTTTCTTT
CASRDGRERTEAFF
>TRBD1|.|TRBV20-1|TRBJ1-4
TGCAGTGCTCCAGACAGGGGTGGCGAAAAACGGTTTTTT
CSAPDRGGEKRFF
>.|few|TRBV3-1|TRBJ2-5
TGTGCCAGCAGCCAAGGGGCCCTGGAGGAGACCCAGTACTTC
CASSQGALEETQYF
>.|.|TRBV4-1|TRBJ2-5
TGCGCCAGCAGCCAAGGTGACCGCCGGGAAGAGACCCAGTACTTC
CASSQGDRREETQYF
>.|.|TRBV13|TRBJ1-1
TGTGCCAGCAGCTTATATGGGGGCGACGTAGCTTTCTTT
CASSLYGGDVAFF
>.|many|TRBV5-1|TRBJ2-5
TGTGCCAGCAGTTTTCCAGGGGAGACCCAGTACTTC
CASSFPGETQYF
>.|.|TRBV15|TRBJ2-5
TGTGCCACCAGCGAGTCCAGGGTCGGAGAGACCCAGTACTTC
CATSESRVGETQYF
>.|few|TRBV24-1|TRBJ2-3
TGTGCCTCACAAATTCGACAGGCTCGCACAGATACGCAGTATTTT
CASQIRQARTDTQYF
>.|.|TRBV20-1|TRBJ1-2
TGCAGTGCTAGAAGTGCCGGGACACTGAACCATGGCTACACCTTC
CSARSAGTLNHGYTF
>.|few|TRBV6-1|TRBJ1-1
TGTGCCAGCAGTGAAGCGGGGCAGGGAAACACTGAAGCTTTCTTT
CASSEAGQGNTEAFF
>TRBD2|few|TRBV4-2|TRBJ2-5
TGTGCCAGCAGCCAAGAAGGACTAGCGGGGGGGAAAGAGACCCAGTACTTC
CASSQEGLAGGKETQYF
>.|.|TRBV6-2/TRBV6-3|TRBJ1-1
TGTGCCAGCAGTACCGGGGGGTTGAACACTGAAGCTTTCTTT
CASSTGGLNTEAFF
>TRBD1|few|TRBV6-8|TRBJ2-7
TGTGCCAGCAGTTTTTGGGACAGACACTCCTACGAGCAGTACTTC
CASSFWDRHSYEQYF
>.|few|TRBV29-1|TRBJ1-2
TGCAGCGTTGAAAGCGACTGGGGTAGTAGCTACACCTTC
CSVESDWGSSYTF
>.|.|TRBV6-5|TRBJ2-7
TGTGCCAGCAGTTACTCGTCAGAAATCACCTACGAGCAGTACTTC
CASSYSSEITYEQYF
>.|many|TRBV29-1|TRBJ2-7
TGCAGCGTTGAGGGAAGGGACTCCGAATACGAGCAGTACTTC
CSVEGRDSEYEQYF
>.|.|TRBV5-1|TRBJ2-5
TGCGCCAGCAACCCTGGGACGGGCAGCCAAGAGACCCAGTACTTC
CASNPGTGSQETQYF
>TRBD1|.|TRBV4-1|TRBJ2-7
TGCGCCAGCAGCCTTACACCGGACAGGACCGCCCCCTACGAGCAGTACTTC
CASSLTPDRTAPYEQYF
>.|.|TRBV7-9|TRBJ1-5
TGTGCCAGCAGCTCATTAGGGTATGAGCAGCCCCAGCATTTT
CASSSLGYEQPQHF
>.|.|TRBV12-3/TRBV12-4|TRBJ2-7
TGTGCCAGCAGTACGGGACTCTGCTACGAGCAGTACTTC
CASSTGLCYEQYF
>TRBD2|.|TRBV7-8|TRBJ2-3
TGTGCCAGCAGCACGAAAGGACTAGCGGGAGAGAGGAGCCCGCAGTATTTT
CASSTKGLAGERSPQYF
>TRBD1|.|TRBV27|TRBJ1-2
TGTGCCAGCAGTGGGGCTCACAGGGGAGACTATGGCTACACCTTC
CASSGAHRGDYGYTF
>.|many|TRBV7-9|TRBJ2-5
TGTGCCAGCAGCTTTATTTCCCAAGAGACCCAGTACTTC
CASSFISQETQYF
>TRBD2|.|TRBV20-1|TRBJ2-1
TGCAGTGCTAGAGCCTGGGCTAGCGGGGGGGAGCAGTTCTTC
CSARAWASGGEQFF
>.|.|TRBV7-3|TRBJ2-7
TGTGCCAGCAGCTTACAGGTCGCGGGCGAGCAGTACTTC
CASSLQVAGEQYF
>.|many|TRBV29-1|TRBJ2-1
TGCAGCGTTGAATCGACAGCAGCCAGAGGGCAGTTCTTC
CSVESTAARGQFF
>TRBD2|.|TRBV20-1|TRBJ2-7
TGCAGTGCTAGAGATCCGGGGGGATCAACCTACGAGCAGTACTTC
CSARDPGGSTYEQYF
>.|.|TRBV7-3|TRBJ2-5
TGTGCCAGCAGCTTAACCGAACGGGAGACCCAGTACTTC
CASSLTERETQYF
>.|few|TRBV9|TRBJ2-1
TGTGCCAGCAGCGTAGAAGCGTCCGAGCAGTTCTTC
CASSVEASEQFF
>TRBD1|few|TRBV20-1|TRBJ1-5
TGCAGTACTAGAGTTGAACAGGGGTACACTCAGCCCCAGCATTTT
CSTRVEQGYTQPQHF
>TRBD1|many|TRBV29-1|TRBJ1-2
TGCAGCGTTGATGTCGCCAGGGGGGTGGTTGGCTACACCTTC
CSVDVARGVVGYTF
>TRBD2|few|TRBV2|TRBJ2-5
TGTGCCAGCAGTGGAATGCGGGGGGGCCGGGAGACCCAGTACTTC
CASSGMRGGRETQYF
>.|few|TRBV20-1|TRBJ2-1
TGCAGTGCCGGAGACGGAGGGGATAGGCAGTTCTTC
CSAGDGGDRQFF
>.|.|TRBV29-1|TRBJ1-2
TGCAGCGTTGCTGGAGGGACCTATGGCTACACCTTC
CSVAGGTYGYTF
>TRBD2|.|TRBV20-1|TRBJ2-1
TGCAGTGCTAGATCCCCGGAAGCGGGGGCCTACAATGAGCAGTTCTTC
CSARSPEAGAYNEQFF
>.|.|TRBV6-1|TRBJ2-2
TGTGCCAGCAGACTAGCCTCCGGGGAGCTGTTTTTT
CASRLASGELFF
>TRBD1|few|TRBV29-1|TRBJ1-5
TGCAGCTATATGGACAGGGTTGGTCAGCCCCAGCATTTT
CSYMDRVGQPQHF
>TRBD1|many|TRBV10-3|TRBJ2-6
TGTGCCATCAGTGCCGGACAGGGTGAAGGGGCCAACGTCCTGACTTTC
CAISAGQGEGANVLTF
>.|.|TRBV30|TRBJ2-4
TGTGCCTGGAGTGTAAATAGTGCCCGACAGCTGAAAAACATTCAGTACTTC
CAWSVNSARQLKNIQYF
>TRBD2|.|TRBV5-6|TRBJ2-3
TGTGCCAGCAGCCGACCCTTCGACGGGGAGGGGACAGATACGCAGTATTTT
CASSRPFDGEGTDTQYF
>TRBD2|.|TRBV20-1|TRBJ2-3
TGCAGTGCTAGAGATCCCCTAGCGGGGGGACGGGGGGTTGAGCAAGATACGCAGTATTTT
CSARDPLAGGRGVEQDTQYF
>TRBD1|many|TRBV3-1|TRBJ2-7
TGTGCCAGCAGCGAAGCCGGGACAGGGGCCGAGCAGTACTTC
CASSEAGTGAEQYF
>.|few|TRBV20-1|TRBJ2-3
TGCAGTGCCCCGAGGACAGGGGGAACTAGCGGGCGCACAGATACGCAGTATTTT
CSAPRTGGTSGRTDTQYF
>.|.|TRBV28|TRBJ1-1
TGTGCCAGCAGTAAACAGGAGAACACTGAAGCTTTCTTT
CASSKQENTEAFF
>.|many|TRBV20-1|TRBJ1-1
TGCAGTGCTACAGACAGGAACACTGAAGCTTTCTTT
CSATDRNTEAFF
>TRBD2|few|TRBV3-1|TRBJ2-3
TGTGCCAGCAGCCCCACCCCCTCTAGCGGGGATCGACACACAGATACGCAGTATTTT
CASSPTPSSGDRHTDTQYF